Below are 30 T cell receptor beta chains sequenced from a single sample in a study of T cells in Graves' hyperthyroidism and ophthalmopathy (dated by TCRdb to between 2018 and 2021). The library was obtained by multiplex PCR. The instrument given in TCRdb is Illumina HiSeq 2000. The TCR beta CDR3 regions were amplified from RNA transcripts. The TCR CDR3 was subjected to a first round of RT-PCR using the HTBI primer set and the Qiagen OneStep RT-PCR kit. TCRdb ran its own pipeline on the public reads, namely fastp trimming at Q25 and MiXCR clone calling, and kept in-frame beta chains. Each record represents a unique CDR3 protein, reported with the most common genes and DNA among its rows. The sample contains around 240,000 distinct CDR3 sequences, 13% to 15% of them found a single time. The leading ten clones occupy about an eighth of the sample. The sequenced sample consisted of blood. Receptor source: a woman in her 40s with Graves' hyperthyroidism that later progressed to Graves' ophthalmopathy.

This clonotype occurred many times. The V gene is TRBV6-1, the J gene TRBJ1-2; D gene unclear. The V end lost 8 bases, the J end lost 0 bases, and 7 bases lay between the germline ends. The CDR3 is 12 amino acids. CDR1 and CDR2 from the germline V gene are MNHNS and SASEGT. As DNA, the CDR3 is TGTGCCAGCGGGAGAGCTAACTATGGCTACACCTTC. Amino acid sequence: CASGRANYGYTF.

This clonotype was recorded a few times. The rearrangement links TRBV5-1 to TRBJ2-1; D remains ambiguous. Trimming took off 2 bases at V and 8 bases at J, with 11 bases between the two ends. The germline V gene has CDR1 SGHRS and CDR2 YFSETQ. The CDR3 totals 13 residues. The CDR3 nucleotides read TGCGCCAGCAGCTTTTTAGGTTATCATGAGCAGTTCTTC. Translating it yields CASSFLGYHEQFF.

This clonotype was counted ten times or more. V and J are TRBV20-1 and TRBJ2-1; TRBD1 agrees at 9 bases. CDR3 size: 15 residues. Losses at the gene ends were 5 bases for V and 9 bases for J; bases not matched to a gene: 14. The germline V gene has CDR1 DFQATT and CDR2 SNEGSKA (reference sequence). The CDR3 region has the DNA TGCAGTGCTGCCCGGACTGGGACAGGGAGGAGTGAGCAGTTCTTC. This gives the protein CSAARTGTGRSEQFF.

DNA for the CDR3: TGTGCCACCAAGTACGGGACAGGGGACTACGAGCAGTACTTC. Its translation is CATKYGTGDYEQYF. V gene TRBV15 combines with J gene TRBJ2-7, with 10 bases aligning to TRBD1. The V gene end was trimmed by 7 bases and the J gene end by 3 bases; junction bases not matched to a gene: 6. Germline CDR1 is LNHNV and CDR2 is YYDKDF (reference sequence). The CDR3 sequence is 14 residues long. The variable domain in full, completed from reference TRBV15 and TRBJ2-7, reads DAMVIQNPRYQVTQFGKPVTLSCSQTLNHNVMYWYQQKSSQAPKLLFHYYDKDFNNEADTPDNFQSRRPNTSFCFLDIRSPGLGDTAMYLCATKYGTGDYEQYFGPGTRLTVT.

Concerning this clonotype: This may stem from a read error, because a much larger clone lies one nucleotide away. CDR3 loop: CASSQGSTPWTVANTIYF. DNA for the CDR3: TGTGCCAGCAGCCAAGGATCCACCCCCTGGACAGTAGCTAACACCATATATTTT. The chain employs TRBV3-1 and TRBJ1-3, with TRBD1 as a possible D gene (6 bases). This CDR3 has 18 amino acids. Trimming left V 1 base short and J 7 bases short, with 23 bases between. The germline V gene has CDR1 LGHDT and CDR2 YNNKEL (reference sequence).

This clonotype showed up many times. The chain combines TRBV10-3 with TRBJ1-5; a possible D gene is TRBD1 (6 bases). There are 15 residues in the CDR3. Looked up from germline, CDR1 is ENHRY and CDR2 is SYGVKD. V gave up 2 bases and J gave up 0 bases, with 8 bases separating them. The DNA for the CDR3 is TGTGCCATCAGTGAGACGGACAGTAGCAATCAGCCCCAGCATTTT. As protein: CAISETDSSNQPQHF.

In this sample, this clonotype turned up many times. The chain recombines TRBV19 with TRBJ2-2; 10 positions match TRBD1. V lost 2 bases, J lost 5 bases, and 5 bases stayed unmatched. CDR1 LNHDA and CDR2 SQIVND come from the germline V gene (reference sequence). This CDR3 contains 16 residues. The CDR3 reads CASSIQTGGWTGELFF. Here the CDR3 DNA reads TGTGCCAGTAGTATACAGACAGGGGGCTGGACCGGGGAGCTGTTTTTT.

This clonotype has a handful of counts. The V call is TRBV5-4, the J call TRBJ1-2; D remains ambiguous. The V gene's germline CDR1 is SGHNT and CDR2 YYREEE (reference sequence). Trimming took 2 bases from V and 1 from J, leaving 9 bases between them. CDR3 length: 14 amino acids. The CDR3 spells CASSLPTINYGYTF. CDR3 in DNA: TGTGCCAGCAGCTTACCGACAATTAACTATGGCTACACCTTC.

V usage is TRBV4-1 and J usage is TRBJ2-5; no clear D. Germline values: CDR1 MGHRA, CDR2 YSYEKL. The CDR3 runs to 16 residues. V was clipped by 1 base and J by 1 base, with 13 bases between them. As DNA, the CDR3 is TGCGCCAGCAGCCAAGCTGACCTGAACGTCCAAGAGACCCAGTACTTC. It translates to CASSQADLNVQETQYF.

This clonotype was seen a handful of times. The gene calls are TRBV20-1 and TRBJ2-7; 7 bases align to TRBD2. Germline CDR1 reads DFQATT; CDR2 reads SNEGSKA (reference sequence). The V segment lost 0 bases and the J segment 2 bases; nucleotides outside the gene matches: 4. The length of the CDR3 is 14 residues. CDR3 region: CSARDPSGTYEQYF. CDR3 DNA sequence: TGCAGTGCTAGAGATCCTAGCGGAACCTACGAGCAGTACTTC.

The sample holds many counts of this clonotype. V usage is TRBV6-1 and J usage is TRBJ1-1; the D is unclear. Trimming took 4 bases from V and 4 from J, leaving 10 bases between them. The germline V gene has CDR1 MNHNS and CDR2 SASEGT. The CDR3 spans 13 residues. CDR3 coding DNA: TGTGCCAGCAGTGTGGGGTTTGGCACTGAAGCTTTCTTT. As protein: CASSVGFGTEAFF.

This clonotype was counted ten times or more. This chain connects TRBV15 to TRBJ2-1; 9 bases are a match to TRBD1. CDR1 is LNHNV and CDR2 is YYDKDF in the germline V gene (reference sequence). The J segment lost 4 bases and the V segment lost 5 bases, leaving 9 bases of the junction unmatched. The CDR3 loop spans 16 amino acids. The DNA of the CDR3 is TGTGCCACCAGCCTATCGGACAGGGGATCTTACAATGAGCAGTTCTTC. Translating gives CATSLSDRGSYNEQFF. Filled out from reference TRBV15 and TRBJ2-1, the complete variable domain reads DAMVIQNPRYQVTQFGKPVTLSCSQTLNHNVMYWYQQKSSQAPKLLFHYYDKDFNNEADTPDNFQSRRPNTSFCFLDIRSPGLGDTAMYLCATSLSDRGSYNEQFFGPGTRLTVL.

In the case of this clonotype: Likely a read error: the CDR3 ends without its conserved phenylalanine or tryptophan. The rearrangement links TRBV30 to TRBJ1-5, with D perhaps matching TRBD1 (5 bases). V gave up 3 bases and J gave up 5 bases, with 11 bases separating them. CDR1 is GTSNPN and CDR2 is SVGIG in the germline V gene (reference sequence). This CDR3 contains 13 residues. In DNA form, the CDR3 reads TGTGCCTGGAGCTTAGACAGCCATCAGCCCCAGCATTTA. Amino acids: CAWSLDSHQPQHL.

This clonotype was recorded many times. V is TRBV28 and J is TRBJ2-7; 7 bases agree with TRBD1. Germline CDR1 and CDR2: MDHEN and SYDVKM. V lost 5 bases and J lost 5; bases outside the gene matches: 6. The length of the CDR3 is 13 residues. CDR3 sequence (DNA): TGTGCCAGCAGTCCCCAGGGGGTACACGAGCAGTACTTC. Amino acid sequence: CASSPQGVHEQYF. The full variable domain, with the rest looked up from reference TRBV28 and TRBJ2-7, is DVKVTQSSRYLVKRTGEKVFLECVQDMDHENMFWYRQDPGLGLRLIYFSYDVKMKEKGDIPEGYSVSREKKERFSLILESASTNQTSMYLCASSPQGVHEQYFGPGTRLTVT.

The chain is built from TRBV29-1 and TRBJ1-5; TRBD1 agrees at 7 bases. CDR1 and CDR2 from the germline V gene are SQVTM and ANQGSEA. The CDR3 length is 13 residues. CDR3 in DNA: TGCAACCGGGGAACAACAGGGGATCAGCCCCAGCATTTT. Translated, it gives CNRGTTGDQPQHF. Supplemented by reference TRBV29-1 and TRBJ1-5, the full variable domain reads SAVISQKPSRDICQRGTSLTIQCQVDSQVTMMFWYRQQPGQSLTLIATANQGSEATYESGFVIDKFPISRPNLTFSTLTVSNMSPEDSSIYLCNRGTTGDQPQHFGDGTRLSIL.

This clonotype turned up a few times. One end of the junction varies from germline; a read error may be responsible. The rearrangement uses TRBV7-7 and TRBJ2-2, with TRBD2 identical over 9 bases. The CDR3 consists of 15 residues. Looked up from germline, CDR1 is SSHAT and CDR2 is FNYEAQ (reference sequence). CDR3 region: CASSHGSGSTGELFF. CDR3 DNA sequence: TGTGCTAGCAGTCACGGTAGCGGGAGCACCGGGGAGCTGTTTTTT. Full variable domain (remainder filled in from reference TRBV7-7 and TRBJ2-2): GAGVSQSPRYKVTKRGQDVTLRCDPISSHATLYWYQQALGQGPEFLTYFNYEAQPDKSGLPSDRFSAERPEGSISTLTIQRTEQRDSAMYRCASSHGSGSTGELFFGEGSRLTVL.

V usage is TRBV5-1 and J usage is TRBJ1-1; maybe TRBD1 (5 bases). There are 18 residues in the CDR3. Germline V lookup: CDR1 SGHRS, CDR2 YFSETQ. Trimming took off 0 bases at V and 0 bases at J, with 18 bases between the two ends. The CDR3 nucleotides read TGCGCCAGCAGCTTGGGAAGGGGCTCAGGGAGTATGAACACTGAAGCTTTCTTT. Translated: CASSLGRGSGSMNTEAFF.

This clonotype was detected many times. The chain recombines TRBV7-6 with TRBJ2-7; no clear D. The ends were cut back, 2 bases at V and 0 bases at J, with 8 bases in the middle. Germline CDR1 and CDR2: SGHVS and FNYEAQ. The CDR3 consists of 14 residues. CDR3 protein: CASSLKGGSYEQYF. The CDR3 nucleotides read TGTGCCAGCAGCTTAAAGGGCGGCTCCTACGAGCAGTACTTC.

V usage is TRBV20-1 and J usage is TRBJ2-2; 7 nucleotides agree with TRBD2. Losses at the gene ends were 5 bases for V and 2 bases for J; bases not matched to a gene: 5. Looked up from germline, CDR1 is DFQATT and CDR2 is SNEGSKA (reference sequence). This CDR3 is 14 amino acids long. The CDR3 reads CSAPTSLNTGELFF. The CDR3, as DNA: TGCAGTGCTCCGACTAGCCTAAACACCGGGGAGCTGTTTTTT.

About this clonotype: Being one base from a much bigger clone, this may be a read error. The chain employs TRBV4-1 and TRBJ1-2; D call uncertain. The length of the CDR3 is 14 residues. Germline V gives CDR1 MGHRA, CDR2 YSYEKL. The CDR3 nucleotides are TGCGCCAGCCGCCAAGATGAAGGGCACTATGGCTACACCTTC. Amino acids: CASRQDEGHYGYTF.

This clonotype was recorded many times. J is TRBJ1-5 and V is TRBV5-5; TRBD1 is a possible D gene (6 bases). The germline V and J ends were trimmed by 1 base and 7 bases, with 9 bases remaining between them. The CDR3 is 13 amino acids. Germline V gene sequence: CDR1 SGHKS, CDR2 YYEKEE (reference sequence). The DNA for the CDR3 is TGTGCCAGCAGCTTGTGGACAGCACAGCCCCAGCATTTT. It specifies CASSLWTAQPQHF.

This clonotype was counted at least ten times. The V call is TRBV30, the J call TRBJ2-7, with 9 bases fitting TRBD1. V lost 5 bases and J lost 4; bases outside the gene matches: 9. Germline CDR1 reads GTSNPN; CDR2 reads SVGIG (reference sequence). The CDR3 has 14 amino acids. CDR3 nucleotides: TGTGCCTGGGGGACCGGGACAGGGAGGTACGAGCAGTACTTC. Translation gives CAWGTGTGRYEQYF.

This clonotype has a count of ten or more. V is TRBV28 and J is TRBJ2-3; D gene unclear. V dropped 5 bases and J dropped 1 base, with 16 bases sitting between them. Per germline, CDR1 MDHEN and CDR2 SYDVKM. The CDR3 contains 16 residues. CDR3 DNA sequence: TGTGCCAGCAGTCCTTCCGAGAGCGCCCGCACAGATACGCAGTATTTT. Translation gives CASSPSESARTDTQYF.

The table lists this clonotype with many counts. The chain is built from TRBV29-1 and TRBJ2-3; 11 positions match TRBD1. This CDR3 is 16 amino acids long. In germline, CDR1 is SQVTM, CDR2 ANQGSEA. V was clipped by 3 bases and J by 2 bases; unmatched bases: 7. The CDR3 DNA reads TGCAGCGTTGATGGACAGGGGGCTCGTCCCACAGATACGCAGTATTTT. Protein product: CSVDGQGARPTDTQYF.

Comment on this clonotype: This could be a read error, since a much larger clone is one nucleotide away. V and J are TRBV6-5 and TRBJ1-1; a possible D gene is TRBD1 (6 bases). CDR3 length: 13 amino acids. Germline CDR1 is MNHEY and CDR2 is SVGAGI. V was cut by 2 bases and J by 4 bases, with 8 bases left in between. Here the CDR3 reads CASSYGGATEAFF. In nucleotides, the CDR3 is TGTGCCAGCAGTTACGGGGGGGCCACTGAAGCTTTCTTT.

This clonotype was detected a few times. The J gene is TRBJ2-1, the V gene TRBV27; D gene ambiguous. The CDR3 is made up of 16 amino acids. Trimming removed 1 base at V and 0 bases at J, with 10 bases between. The germline CDR1 and CDR2 sequences are MNHEY and SMNVEV (reference sequence). CDR3 sequence: CASSLYRPSSYNEQFF. As DNA, the CDR3 is TGTGCCAGCAGTTTATATCGGCCTAGCTCCTACAATGAGCAGTTCTTC.

This clonotype was recorded at least ten times. The genes are TRBV28 and TRBJ2-7, with unresolved D. Trimming cost V 1 base and J 2 bases, with 12 bases left between them. Germline V CDR1 and CDR2: MDHEN, SYDVKM. There are 15 residues in the CDR3. The CDR3 loop reads CASSLLSIATYEQYF. The DNA for the CDR3 is TGTGCCAGCAGTTTATTGTCTATCGCCACCTACGAGCAGTACTTC.

This clonotype has more than one count but fewer than ten. This chain uses TRBV4-2 with TRBJ2-2, with D unclear. CDR1 LGHNA and CDR2 YNFKEQ come from the germline V gene. Trimming shortened V by 4 bases and J by 5 bases, and 11 bases separated the two germline ends. This CDR3 has 14 amino acids. The CDR3 nucleotides are TGTGCCAGCAGCCTAAATGACGCAACCGGGGAGCTGTTTTTT. Translated: CASSLNDATGELFF.

The V and J genes are TRBV18 and TRBJ1-1; the match to TRBD1 covers 7 bases. Germline CDR1 is KGHSH and CDR2 is LQKENI. With V trimmed by 3 bases and J by 5 bases, 9 bases remained unmatched. The CDR3 spans 15 residues. CDR3 sequence (DNA): TGTGCCAGCTCACCTACTCAGGGGGGTAAAACTGAAGCTTTCTTT. Its translation is CASSPTQGGKTEAFF.

This chain uses TRBV9 with TRBJ2-1, with TRBD2 identical over 7 bases. The CDR3 sequence is 15 residues long. V gave up 4 bases and J gave up 5 bases; unmatched junction bases: 9. Looked up from germline, CDR1 is SGDLS and CDR2 is YYNGEE. This chain's CDR3 is CASSPLAGIDNEQFF. The CDR3 DNA is TGTGCCAGCAGCCCGTTAGCGGGTATCGACAATGAGCAGTTCTTC.